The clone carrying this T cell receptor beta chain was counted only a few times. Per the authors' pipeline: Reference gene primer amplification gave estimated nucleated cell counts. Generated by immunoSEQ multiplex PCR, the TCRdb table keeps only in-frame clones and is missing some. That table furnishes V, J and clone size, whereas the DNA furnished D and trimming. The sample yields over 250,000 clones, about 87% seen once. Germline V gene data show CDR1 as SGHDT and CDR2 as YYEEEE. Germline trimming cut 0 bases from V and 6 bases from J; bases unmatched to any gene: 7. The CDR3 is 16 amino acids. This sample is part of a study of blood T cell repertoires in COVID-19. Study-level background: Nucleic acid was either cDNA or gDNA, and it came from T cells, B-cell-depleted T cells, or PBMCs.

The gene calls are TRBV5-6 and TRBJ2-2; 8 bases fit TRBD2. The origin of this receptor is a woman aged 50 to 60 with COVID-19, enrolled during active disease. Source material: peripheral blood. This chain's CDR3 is CASSLGLAPPSGELFF. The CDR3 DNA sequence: TGTGCCAGCAGCTTGGGACTAGCGCCGCCTTCCGGGGAGCTGTTTTTT. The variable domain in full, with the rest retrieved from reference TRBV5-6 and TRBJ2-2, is DAGVTQSPTHLIKTRGQQVTLRCSPKSGHDTVSWYQQALGQGPQFIFQYYEEEERQRGNFPDRFSGHQFPNYSSELNVNALLLGDSALYLCASSLGLAPPSGELFFGEGSRLTVL.